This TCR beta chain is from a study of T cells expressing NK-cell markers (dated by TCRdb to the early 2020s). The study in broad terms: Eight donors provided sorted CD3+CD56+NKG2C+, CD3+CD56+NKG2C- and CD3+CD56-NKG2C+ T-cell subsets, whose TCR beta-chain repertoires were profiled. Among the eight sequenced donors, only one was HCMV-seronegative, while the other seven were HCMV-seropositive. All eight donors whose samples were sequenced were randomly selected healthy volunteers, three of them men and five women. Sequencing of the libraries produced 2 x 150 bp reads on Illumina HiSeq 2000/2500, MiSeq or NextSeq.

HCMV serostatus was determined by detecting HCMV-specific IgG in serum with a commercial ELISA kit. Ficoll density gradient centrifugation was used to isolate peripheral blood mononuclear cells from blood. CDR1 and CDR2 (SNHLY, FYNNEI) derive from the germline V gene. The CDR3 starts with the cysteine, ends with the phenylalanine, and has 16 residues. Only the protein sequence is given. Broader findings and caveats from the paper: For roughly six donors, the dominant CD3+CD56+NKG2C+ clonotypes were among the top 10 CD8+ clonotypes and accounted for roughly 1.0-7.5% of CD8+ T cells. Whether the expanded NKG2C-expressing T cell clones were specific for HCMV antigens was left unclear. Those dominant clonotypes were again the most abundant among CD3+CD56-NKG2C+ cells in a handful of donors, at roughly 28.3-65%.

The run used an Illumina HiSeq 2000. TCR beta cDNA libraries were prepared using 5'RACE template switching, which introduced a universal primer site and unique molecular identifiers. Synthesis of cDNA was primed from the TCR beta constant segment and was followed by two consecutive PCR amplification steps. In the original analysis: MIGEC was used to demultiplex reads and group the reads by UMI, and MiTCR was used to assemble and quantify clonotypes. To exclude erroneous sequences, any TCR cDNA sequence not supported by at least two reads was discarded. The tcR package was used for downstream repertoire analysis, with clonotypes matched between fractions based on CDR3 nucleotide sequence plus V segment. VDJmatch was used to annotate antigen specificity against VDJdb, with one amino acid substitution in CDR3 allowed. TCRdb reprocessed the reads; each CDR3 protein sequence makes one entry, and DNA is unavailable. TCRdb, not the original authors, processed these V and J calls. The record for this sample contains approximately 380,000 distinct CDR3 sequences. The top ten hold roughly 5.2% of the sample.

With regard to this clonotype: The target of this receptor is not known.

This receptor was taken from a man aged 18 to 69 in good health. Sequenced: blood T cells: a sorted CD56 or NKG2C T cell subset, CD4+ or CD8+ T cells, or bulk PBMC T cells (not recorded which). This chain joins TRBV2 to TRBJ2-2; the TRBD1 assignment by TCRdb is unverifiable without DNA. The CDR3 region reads CASSSRDTRATGELFF. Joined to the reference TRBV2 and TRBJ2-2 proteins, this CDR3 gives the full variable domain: EPEVTQTPSHQVTQMGQEVILRCVPISNHLYFYWYRQILGQKVEFLVSFYNNEISEKSEIFDDQFSVERPDGSNFTLKIRSTKLEDSAMYFCASSSRDTRATGELFFGEGSRLTVL.